This T cell receptor beta chain was identified in a study of CD8 T cells in ankylosing spondylitis. Study conclusions and caveats: Within ankylosing spondylitis blood, a TCR beta motif made up of eight or nine highly homologous variants appeared to be characteristic.

This CDR3 spans 15 amino acids. V was pared by 5 bases and J by 6 bases, with 8 bases of the junction left unmatched. CDR1 SEHNR and CDR2 FQNEAQ come from the germline V gene (reference sequence). TCRdb called the 5' RACE reads again in MiXCR, with one record for every CDR3 protein. Of some 330,000 distinct CDR3 sequences in the sample, roughly 8% were seen once. There are many counts of this clonotype. Its antigen is currently unknown. Sequencing used blood, either unsorted or a sorted T cell fraction (not recorded which). The sequence was obtained from a male donor with ankylosing spondylitis. The chain employs TRBV7-9 and TRBJ2-2, with TRBD1 matching 8 bases. Here the CDR3 reads CASSAGQANAGELFF. The CDR3 DNA is TGTGCCAGCAGCGCGGGACAGGCCAACGCCGGGGAGCTGTTTTTT. Full variable domain (outside the CDR3, taken from reference TRBV7-9 and TRBJ2-2): DTGVSQNPRHKITKRGQNVTFRCDPISEHNRLYWYRQTLGQGPEFLTYFQNEAQLEKSRLLSDRFSAERPKGSFSTLEIQRTEQGDSAMYLCASSAGQANAGELFFGEGSRLTVL.